This is a list of T cell receptor beta chains from one sample in a study of blood T cells in healthy people across ages. TCRdb re-derived calls from the 5' RACE reads in MiXCR, one entry per CDR3 protein. The profile shows approximately 880,000 distinct CDR3 sequences, 45% to 50% of them singletons. Sequenced: blood. These TCRs come from a man aged 30 to 39 in good health. Both conserved end residues are part of each CDR3. A D gene is named only where the DNA matches it firmly. A row's size may be missing; if present it is once, few, many or a size class.

size: -
V: TRBV7-2
D: TRBD2
J: TRBJ2-3
DNA: TGTGCCAGCAGCTTCGGGGGGGGCTCCCCAGATACGCAGTATTTT
CDR3: CASSFGGGSPDTQYF

size: -
V: TRBV29-1
D: TRBD1
J: TRBJ2-3
DNA: TGCAGCCTGGACAGGCAAGATACGCAGTATTTT
CDR3: CSLDRQDTQYF

size: -
V: TRBV6-2/TRBV6-3
D: TRBD1
J: TRBJ2-1
DNA: TGTGCCAGCAGCCCCGGGACAGGGGGAAGTGAGCAGTTCTTC
CDR3: CASSPGTGGSEQFF

size: -
V: TRBV28
D: -
J: TRBJ1-2
DNA: TGTGCCAGCAGGTCCCAACAGGGTACCTATGGCTACACCTTC
CDR3: CASRSQQGTYGYTF

size: -
V: TRBV7-9
D: TRBD1
J: TRBJ2-4
DNA: TGTGCCAGCAGCTTAGAATTGTCGGGGACAGGGCGGTACTTC
CDR3: CASSLELSGTGRYF

size: -
V: TRBV12-3/TRBV12-4
D: -
J: TRBJ2-3
DNA: TGTGCCAGCGGTTCCTCAGGGTTGGGGCCAGATACGCAGTATTTT
CDR3: CASGSSGLGPDTQYF

size: -
V: TRBV5-6
D: -
J: TRBJ2-3
DNA: TGTGCCAGCAGAAAATCCCCGACCACAGATACGCAGTATTTT
CDR3: CASRKSPTTDTQYF

size: many
V: TRBV7-8
D: TRBD2
J: TRBJ2-7
DNA: TGTGCCAGCAGCAAGACCGATAGCGGGGGGCTATCCTACGAGCAGTACTTC
CDR3: CASSKTDSGGLSYEQYF

size: few
V: TRBV4-2
D: -
J: TRBJ2-3
DNA: TGTGCCAGCAGCCAAGATTTCGGGGGGCCAACAGATACGCAGTATTTT
CDR3: CASSQDFGGPTDTQYF

size: -
V: TRBV28
D: -
J: TRBJ2-7
DNA: TGTGCCAGCAGCCAAAGCGGGTATGGATCCTACGAGCAGTACTTC
CDR3: CASSQSGYGSYEQYF

size: -
V: TRBV4-2
D: -
J: TRBJ2-1
DNA: TGTGCCAGCAGCCAGGACGCAGGGACTCAGTTCTTC
CDR3: CASSQDAGTQFF

size: once
V: TRBV27
D: -
J: TRBJ2-7
DNA: TGTGCCAGCAGGGGGGGCGGTGGGAATACCTACGAGCAGTACTTC
CDR3: CASRGGGGNTYEQYF

size: few
V: TRBV20-1
D: TRBD1
J: TRBJ2-7
DNA: TGCAGTGCTCCCCGGGACAGATCCTACGAGCAGTACTTC
CDR3: CSAPRDRSYEQYF

size: -
V: TRBV11-3
D: -
J: TRBJ1-2
DNA: TGTGCCAGCAGCTCACGCCAGGGTCTGGATGGCTATACCTTC
CDR3: CASSSRQGLDGYTF

size: -
V: TRBV6-2/TRBV6-3
D: -
J: TRBJ2-7
DNA: TGTGCCAGCTACTCAACCCTGGGCTACGAGCAGTACTTC
CDR3: CASYSTLGYEQYF

size: -
V: TRBV6-1
D: TRBD1
J: TRBJ2-4
DNA: TGTGCCAGCAGTGAGTCGACAGGGCTAGCCAAAAACATTCAGTACTTC
CDR3: CASSESTGLAKNIQYF

size: few
V: TRBV18
D: -
J: TRBJ2-7
DNA: TGTGCCAGCTCACCACAGTGGACCTACGAGCAGTACTTC
CDR3: CASSPQWTYEQYF

size: -
V: TRBV7-9
D: -
J: TRBJ2-7
DNA: TGTGCCAGCAGCTCCGACTCCCTCTACGAGCAGTACTTC
CDR3: CASSSDSLYEQYF

size: -
V: TRBV28
D: -
J: TRBJ1-2
DNA: TGTGCCAGCACTTCCGGGGGTAATCAGGGCTATGGCTACACCTTC
CDR3: CASTSGGNQGYGYTF

size: -
V: TRBV5-1
D: TRBD1
J: TRBJ2-7
DNA: TGCGCCAGCAGCTTGGACAGGGGGCGAAGCGAGCAGTACTTC
CDR3: CASSLDRGRSEQYF

size: -
V: TRBV2
D: -
J: TRBJ2-6
DNA: TGTGCCAGTGGATCTCGGGGATCTGGGGCCAACGTCCTGACTTTC
CDR3: CASGSRGSGANVLTF

size: -
V: TRBV12-3/TRBV12-4
D: -
J: TRBJ2-6
DNA: TGTGCCAGCAGCCCTCCCCTTTTAGGGTACGGGGCCAACGTCCTGACTTTC
CDR3: CASSPPLLGYGANVLTF

size: few
V: TRBV27
D: -
J: TRBJ2-1
DNA: TGTGCCAGTCACCGCAGGGAACCAAGCTCCTACAATGAGCAGTTCTTC
CDR3: CASHRREPSSYNEQFF

size: -
V: TRBV6-1
D: -
J: TRBJ2-4
DNA: TGTGCCAGCAGCGTAGAGGCGGCCAAAAACATTCAGTACTTC
CDR3: CASSVEAAKNIQYF

size: -
V: TRBV6-1
D: -
J: TRBJ1-5
DNA: TGTGCCAGCTCGGGGATGGGTGCGGGGCAGCCGTTCAATCAGCCCCAGCATTTT
CDR3: CASSGMGAGQPFNQPQHF

size: -
V: TRBV5-1
D: TRBD2
J: TRBJ2-7
DNA: TGCGCCAGCGGAAGAGCGGGGAGCACCTACGAGCAGTACTTC
CDR3: CASGRAGSTYEQYF

size: -
V: TRBV7-9
D: -
J: TRBJ2-4
DNA: TGTGCCAGCAGTAAAGGGGAGCTGGCCAAAAACATTCAGTACTTC
CDR3: CASSKGELAKNIQYF

size: few
V: TRBV4-1
D: -
J: TRBJ1-1
DNA: TGCGCCAGCAGCACTCAGGGTCAGGTTGAAGCTTTCTTT
CDR3: CASSTQGQVEAFF

size: -
V: TRBV18
D: -
J: TRBJ1-1
DNA: TGTGCCAGCTCACCATGGGAGAACACTGAAGCTTTCTTT
CDR3: CASSPWENTEAFF

size: -
V: TRBV18
D: -
J: TRBJ2-7
DNA: TGTGCCAGCTCACCAATGTCCGAAACCTACGAGCAGTACTTC
CDR3: CASSPMSETYEQYF

size: -
V: TRBV4-1
D: -
J: TRBJ1-1
DNA: TGCGCCAGCAGCCAAGCTCATCGGGGCCGTAACACTGAAGCTTTCTTT
CDR3: CASSQAHRGRNTEAFF

size: -
V: TRBV12-3/TRBV12-4
D: TRBD2
J: TRBJ2-2
DNA: TGTGCCAGCAGCCCTGGACTAGCGGGGGCTGGGGAGCTGTTTTTT
CDR3: CASSPGLAGAGELFF

size: -
V: TRBV5-1
D: -
J: TRBJ2-7
DNA: TGCGCCAGCAGCTCGGGCCTTATGGTCTCCTACGAGCAGTACTTC
CDR3: CASSSGLMVSYEQYF

size: few
V: TRBV15
D: -
J: TRBJ2-4
DNA: TGTGCCACCAGCAGAGATGGTACAGGGATAAACATTCAGTACTTC
CDR3: CATSRDGTGINIQYF

size: -
V: TRBV2
D: -
J: TRBJ1-2
DNA: TGTGCCAGCAGTGAAGGTCCGGATGGCTGCACCTTC
CDR3: CASSEGPDGCTF

size: -
V: TRBV4-1
D: -
J: TRBJ2-7
DNA: TGCGCCAGCAGCCAACAAGGGGGTGGAAGCTCCTACGAGCAGTACTTC
CDR3: CASSQQGGGSSYEQYF

size: few
V: TRBV9
D: -
J: TRBJ2-5
DNA: TGTGCCAGCAGCGCCCGACTAGGGGGGCAAGAGACCCAGTACTTC
CDR3: CASSARLGGQETQYF

size: few
V: TRBV30
D: -
J: TRBJ1-6
DNA: TGTGCCTGGAAGGAACCTTATTCACCCCTCCACTTT
CDR3: CAWKEPYSPLHF

size: -
V: TRBV12-3/TRBV12-4
D: TRBD1
J: TRBJ1-5
DNA: TGTGCCAGCAGCTCACAGGGGCACAATCAGCCCCAGCATTTT
CDR3: CASSSQGHNQPQHF

size: -
V: TRBV7-2
D: -
J: TRBJ1-6
DNA: TGTGCCAGCAGCATAACTCGGGACCTCTATAATTCACCCCTCCACTTT
CDR3: CASSITRDLYNSPLHF

size: -
V: TRBV7-9
D: -
J: TRBJ2-3
DNA: TGTGCCAGCAGCTTATCCGGGAACGCAGATACGCAGTATTTT
CDR3: CASSLSGNADTQYF